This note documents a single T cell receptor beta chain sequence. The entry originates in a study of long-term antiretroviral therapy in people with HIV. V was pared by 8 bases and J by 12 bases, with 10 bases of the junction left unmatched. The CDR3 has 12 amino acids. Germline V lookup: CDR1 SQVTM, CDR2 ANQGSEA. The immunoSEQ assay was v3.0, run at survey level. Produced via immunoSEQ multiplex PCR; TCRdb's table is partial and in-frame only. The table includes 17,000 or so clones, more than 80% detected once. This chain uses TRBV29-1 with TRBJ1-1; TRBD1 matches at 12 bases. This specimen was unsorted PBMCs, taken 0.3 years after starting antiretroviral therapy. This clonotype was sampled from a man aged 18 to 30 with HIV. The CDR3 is CSLGGTGGITFF. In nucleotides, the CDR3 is TGCAGCCTCGGAGGGACAGGGGGCATAACTTTCTTT.